This T cell receptor beta chain stems from a study of blood T cell repertoires in COVID-19. Study as a whole: Donors in the United States, Italy and Spain gave samples during acute or convalescent COVID-19. Sample material is recorded as cDNA or gDNA derived from T cells, B-cell-depleted T cells, or PBMCs.

How the authors handled the data: Estimation of nucleated cell counts was performed using reference gene primer amplification. Assay used: immunoSEQ multiplex PCR; TCRdb lists only in-frame clones, some missing. V and J calls and clone size are as listed in that table; D and trimming were resolved from the DNA. The data show about 220,000 clones, roughly 80% seen once. Germline V gene sequence: CDR1 GTSNPN, CDR2 SVGIG (reference sequence). This CDR3 has 15 residues. Trimming shortened V by 1 base and J by 2 bases, and 15 bases separated the two germline ends. The chain uses TRBV30 and TRBJ2-7, with D possibly matching TRBD1 (6 bases). The receptor was isolated from a human donor in a cohort sampled during active COVID-19. The specimen was peripheral blood. The CDR3 sequence is CAWSAQGRIPYEQYF. CDR3 nucleotide sequence: TGTGCCTGGAGTGCACAGGGACGGATTCCCTACGAGCAGTACTTC.